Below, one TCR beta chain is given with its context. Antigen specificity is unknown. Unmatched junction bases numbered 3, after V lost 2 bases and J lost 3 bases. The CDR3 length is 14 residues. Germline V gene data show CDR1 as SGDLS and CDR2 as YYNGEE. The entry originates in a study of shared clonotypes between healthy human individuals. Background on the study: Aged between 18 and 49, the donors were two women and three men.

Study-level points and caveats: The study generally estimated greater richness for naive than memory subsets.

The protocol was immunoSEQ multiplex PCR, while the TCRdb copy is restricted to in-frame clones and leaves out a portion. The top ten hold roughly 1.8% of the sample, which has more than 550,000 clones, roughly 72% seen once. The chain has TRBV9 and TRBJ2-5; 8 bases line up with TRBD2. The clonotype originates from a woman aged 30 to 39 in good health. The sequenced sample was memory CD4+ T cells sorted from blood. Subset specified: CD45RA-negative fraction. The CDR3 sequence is CASSVSGAKETQYF. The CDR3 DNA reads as TGTGCCAGCAGCGTTAGCGGGGCCAAAGAGACCCAGTACTTC.